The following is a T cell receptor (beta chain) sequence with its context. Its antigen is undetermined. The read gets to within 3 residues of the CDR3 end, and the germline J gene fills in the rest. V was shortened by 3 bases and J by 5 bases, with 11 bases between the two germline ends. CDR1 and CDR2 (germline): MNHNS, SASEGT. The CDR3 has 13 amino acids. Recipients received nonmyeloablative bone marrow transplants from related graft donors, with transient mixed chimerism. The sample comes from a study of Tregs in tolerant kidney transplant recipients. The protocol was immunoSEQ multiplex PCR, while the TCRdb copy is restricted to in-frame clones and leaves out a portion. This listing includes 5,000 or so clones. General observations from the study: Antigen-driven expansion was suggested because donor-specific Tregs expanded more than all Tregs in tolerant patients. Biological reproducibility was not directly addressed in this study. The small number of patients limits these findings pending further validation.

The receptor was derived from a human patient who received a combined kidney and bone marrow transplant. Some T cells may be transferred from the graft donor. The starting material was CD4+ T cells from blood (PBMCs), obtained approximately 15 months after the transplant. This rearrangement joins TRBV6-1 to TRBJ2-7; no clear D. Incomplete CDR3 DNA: TGTGCCAGCAGTGAGAAGGGTGTGAACGAG. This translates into CASSEKGVNE. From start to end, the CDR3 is CASSEKGVNEQYF.